This T cell receptor beta chain is from a study of a mutant IDH1 vaccine in newly diagnosed glioma. Study context: Standard pretreatment was either radiotherapy, temozolomide, or, for most, radiochemotherapy with temozolomide.

Generated by immunoSEQ multiplex PCR, the TCRdb table keeps only in-frame clones and is missing some. Counted here are under 70,000 clones, over 70% occurring once; the ten biggest clones make up around 3.4%. Time point: week 5, during vaccination. Mutant IDH1 20-mer peptide, at 300 ug, made up each vaccine dose, with topical imiquimod. With regard to this clone: Its antigen remains unidentified.

V was shortened by 8 bases and J by 0 bases, with 11 bases between the two germline ends. The CDR3 loop spans 13 amino acids. The germline V gene encodes CDR1 MNHEY and CDR2 SVGAGI. The chain employs TRBV6-5 and TRBJ2-7, with D uncertain. The receptor was derived from a man under 40 with glioma. This sample comprised PBMCs, obtained from a glioma patient whose treatment included an IDH1 peptide vaccine. CDR3 bases: TGTGCCAGCGGGTACTTCGGCTCCTACGAGCAGTACTTC. This codes for CASGYFGSYEQYF.